This is a list of T cell receptor beta chains from one sample in a study of blood T cells in healthy people across ages. TCRdb reprocessed the 5' RACE reads via MiXCR and lists one record per CDR3 protein. Among more than 700,000 distinct CDR3 sequences listed, about 47% were seen once. Sequenced sample: blood. All receptors derive from a man at least 80 years old in good health. Each CDR3 is given with its conserved first and last residue. D genes are given only for firm matches. For some rows the clone size is stated as once, few or many, or as a class when expanded; others skip it.

CDR3: CSARRGTGPYNEQFF
DNA: TGCAGTGCTAGAAGGGGGACAGGCCCTTACAATGAGCAGTTCTTC
D: TRBD1
J: TRBJ2-1
V: TRBV20-1
size: -

CDR3: CASSSSSGRGNEQFF
DNA: TGTGCCAGCAGTTCCTCTAGCGGGAGGGGGAATGAGCAGTTCTTC
D: TRBD2
J: TRBJ2-1
V: TRBV2
size: -

CDR3: CAGSLVAGGLLYNEQFF
DNA: TGTGCCGGCAGCTTAGTAGCGGGAGGATTACTGTACAATGAGCAGTTCTTC
D: TRBD2
J: TRBJ2-1
V: TRBV7-9
size: -

CDR3: CASSPNAGTGVTEAFF
DNA: TGCGCCAGCAGCCCGAATGCCGGGACAGGGGTGACTGAAGCTTTCTTT
D: TRBD1
J: TRBJ1-1
V: TRBV5-1
size: few

CDR3: CASSLVGGAKWNEQFF
DNA: TGTGCCAGCAGCTTAGTTGGGGGGGCCAAGTGGAATGAGCAGTTCTTC
D: -
J: TRBJ2-1
V: TRBV7-9
size: -

CDR3: CSANSGWDSYEQYF
DNA: TGCAGTGCCAATAGCGGGTGGGACTCCTACGAGCAGTACTTC
D: TRBD2
J: TRBJ2-7
V: TRBV20-1
size: few

CDR3: CASGGQGLEQFF
DNA: TGTGCCAGCGGAGGTCAGGGACTAGAGCAGTTCTTC
D: TRBD2
J: TRBJ2-1
V: TRBV2
size: -

CDR3: CASTLPRRIYEQYF
DNA: TGTGCCAGCACCCTTCCGCGGCGGATCTACGAGCAGTACTTC
D: -
J: TRBJ2-7
V: TRBV27
size: -

CDR3: CASSLALALSNEQYF
DNA: TGTGCCAGCAGCTTAGCACTAGCCCTTTCAAATGAGCAGTACTTC
D: -
J: TRBJ2-5
V: TRBV7-2
size: -

CDR3: CASSYSRNYGYTF
DNA: TGTGCCAGCAGTTACTCCAGGAACTATGGCTACACCTTC
D: -
J: TRBJ1-2
V: TRBV6-2/TRBV6-3
size: few

CDR3: CASSLWGTQYF
DNA: TGTGCCAGCAGTTTATGGGGTACGCAGTATTTT
D: -
J: TRBJ2-3
V: TRBV27
size: -

CDR3: CASSQGPGRGNQPQHF
DNA: TGTGCCAGCAGCCAAGGTCCGGGTCGAGGCAATCAGCCCCAGCATTTT
D: -
J: TRBJ1-5
V: TRBV3-1
size: -

CDR3: CASSVTPAGETQYF
DNA: TGTGCCAGCAGCGTAACCCCCGCGGGGGAGACCCAGTACTTC
D: -
J: TRBJ2-5
V: TRBV7-9
size: -

CDR3: CSVVVAGVGEQYF
DNA: TGCAGCGTTGTTGTTGCTGGGGTAGGCGAGCAGTACTTC
D: -
J: TRBJ2-7
V: TRBV29-1
size: many

CDR3: CASTWVAEQYF
DNA: TGTGCCAGCACTTGGGTGGCTGAGCAGTACTTC
D: -
J: TRBJ2-5
V: TRBV2
size: -

CDR3: CASSYSIRLGYNSPLHF
DNA: TGTGCCAGCAGTTACTCGATACGGTTGGGTTATAATTCACCCCTCCACTTT
D: -
J: TRBJ1-6
V: TRBV6-2/TRBV6-3
size: -

CDR3: CASSHTPQGTDTQYF
DNA: TGTGCCAGCAGCCATACCCCGCAGGGCACAGATACGCAGTATTTT
D: -
J: TRBJ2-3
V: TRBV7-9
size: few

CDR3: CTTRDSTDTQYF
DNA: TGCACCACTCGGGACAGCACAGATACGCAGTATTTT
D: -
J: TRBJ2-3
V: TRBV29-1
size: few

CDR3: CASSPRVRGTGELFF
DNA: TGTGCCAGCAGTCCACGGGTTCGTGGCACCGGGGAGCTGTTTTTT
D: -
J: TRBJ2-2
V: TRBV12-3/TRBV12-4
size: -

CDR3: CSAEAGGSYNEQYF
DNA: TGCAGTGCTGAAGCGGGAGGGTCCTACAATGAGCAGTACTTC
D: TRBD2
J: TRBJ2-7
V: TRBV20-1
size: -

CDR3: CASSYPQGGAHSGELFF
DNA: TGTGCCAGCAGCTATCCCCAGGGAGGGGCGCATTCAGGGGAGCTGTTTTTT
D: TRBD2
J: TRBJ2-2
V: TRBV12-3/TRBV12-4
size: -

CDR3: CSATSDNEYSYEQYF
DNA: TGCAGTGCTACCTCGGACAACGAATATTCCTACGAGCAGTACTTC
D: -
J: TRBJ2-7
V: TRBV20-1
size: many

CDR3: CASSRHYEQYF
DNA: TGCGCCAGCAGCCGGCACTACGAGCAGTACTTC
D: -
J: TRBJ2-7
V: TRBV5-1
size: -

CDR3: CASSWGTGGNGGYTF
DNA: TGTGCCAGCAGCTGGGGGACAGGGGGCAACGGTGGCTACACCTTC
D: TRBD1
J: TRBJ1-2
V: TRBV5-5
size: -

CDR3: CASSLMGGNGYTF
DNA: TGTGCCAGCAGCCTCATGGGGGGCAATGGCTACACCTTC
D: -
J: TRBJ1-2
V: TRBV7-9
size: few

CDR3: CAISVGQGPSEAFF
DNA: TGTGCCATCAGTGTGGGACAGGGGCCGTCTGAAGCTTTCTTT
D: TRBD1
J: TRBJ1-1
V: TRBV10-3
size: -

CDR3: CASSWTQGNEQFF
DNA: TGTGCCAGCAGCTGGACCCAAGGCAATGAGCAGTTCTTC
D: -
J: TRBJ2-1
V: TRBV6-5
size: few

CDR3: CATYRGENTGELFF
DNA: TGTGCCACCTACAGGGGGGAGAACACCGGGGAGCTGTTTTTT
D: TRBD1
J: TRBJ2-2
V: TRBV6-6
size: -

CDR3: CASSVDPGRRDGYTF
DNA: TGTGCCAGCAGCGTAGATCCAGGGCGAAGGGATGGCTACACCTTC
D: -
J: TRBJ1-2
V: TRBV9
size: -

CDR3: CASSRGSSGELFF
DNA: TGTGCCAGCAGCCGAGGTTCTTCCGGGGAGCTGTTTTTT
D: -
J: TRBJ2-2
V: TRBV7-3
size: once

CDR3: CASSPRAFQTQYF
DNA: TGTGCCAGCAGTCCCCGGGCTTTTCAGACCCAGTACTTC
D: -
J: TRBJ2-5
V: TRBV27
size: -

CDR3: CASSLGGSVGATDTQYF
DNA: TGTGCCAGCAGTTTAGGGGGTTCGGTGGGGGCAACAGATACGCAGTATTTT
D: -
J: TRBJ2-3
V: TRBV12-3/TRBV12-4
size: few

CDR3: CASSWWTVGGKLFF
DNA: TGTGCCAGCAGTTGGTGGACGGTGGGAGGAAAACTGTTTTTT
D: -
J: TRBJ1-4
V: TRBV28
size: once

CDR3: CASSIDGTGFGNEQYF
DNA: TGTGCCAGCAGCATCGACGGGACAGGGTTCGGAAATGAGCAGTACTTC
D: TRBD1
J: TRBJ2-5
V: TRBV11-2
size: -

CDR3: CASSLTGTYNEQYF
DNA: TGTGCCAGCAGTTTAACAGGGACCTACAATGAGCAGTACTTC
D: -
J: TRBJ2-7
V: TRBV12-3/TRBV12-4
size: few

CDR3: CSATAQGLAGNEQYF
DNA: TGCAGTGCTACCGCCCAGGGACTAGCGGGAAACGAGCAGTACTTC
D: TRBD2
J: TRBJ2-7
V: TRBV20-1
size: few

CDR3: CAGSLDLSGGSDTQYF
DNA: TGTGCCGGCAGCTTGGACCTCAGCGGGGGGTCAGATACGCAGTATTTT
D: TRBD2
J: TRBJ2-3
V: TRBV7-9
size: -

CDR3: CASSLATEQFF
DNA: TGTGCCAGCAGTCTCGCTACTGAGCAGTTCTTC
D: -
J: TRBJ2-1
V: TRBV12-3/TRBV12-4
size: -

CDR3: CAISESREGRNEQYF
DNA: TGTGCCATCAGTGAGTCGAGGGAGGGCCGGAACGAGCAGTACTTC
D: TRBD2
J: TRBJ2-7
V: TRBV10-3
size: few

CDR3: CASSLAERNYNEQFF
DNA: TGTGCCAGCAGCTTAGCCGAACGGAATTACAATGAGCAGTTCTTC
D: -
J: TRBJ2-1
V: TRBV7-9
size: few

CDR3: CASSLDLPRTDTQYF
DNA: TGTGCCAGCAGCCTCGATCTCCCCCGCACAGATACACAGTATTTT
D: -
J: TRBJ2-3
V: TRBV5-5
size: -

CDR3: CASSAWGGGPYNEQFF
DNA: TGTGCCAGCAGTGCCTGGGGGGGAGGGCCCTACAATGAGCAGTTCTTC
D: TRBD2
J: TRBJ2-1
V: TRBV7-3
size: -

CDR3: CASSSPGSGIRNEQYF
DNA: TGTGCCAGCAGCTCCCCGGGTAGCGGGATCCGCAACGAGCAGTACTTC
D: TRBD2
J: TRBJ2-7
V: TRBV11-2
size: few

CDR3: CASSSSGRRYQETQFF
DNA: TGTGCCAGCAGCTCTAGCGGGAGGAGGTACCAAGAGACCCAGTTCTTC
D: TRBD2
J: TRBJ2-1
V: TRBV7-2
size: few

CDR3: CASSLQGTYNEQFF
DNA: TGTGCCAGCAGCCTTCAGGGGACCTACAATGAGCAGTTCTTC
D: -
J: TRBJ2-1
V: TRBV7-3
size: many

CDR3: CASSRRWINTEAFF
DNA: TGTGCCAGCAGCCGCCGGTGGATCAACACTGAAGCTTTCTTT
D: -
J: TRBJ1-1
V: TRBV5-6
size: few

CDR3: CSARAGGNSLEAFF
DNA: TGCAGTGCTAGAGCTGGGGGGAATTCTTTAGAAGCTTTCTTT
D: -
J: TRBJ1-1
V: TRBV20-1
size: -

CDR3: CSARGRVGYGYTF
DNA: TGCAGTGCTAGAGGACGGGTCGGCTATGGCTACACCTTC
D: -
J: TRBJ1-2
V: TRBV20-1
size: many

CDR3: CASSAAASGLILAKNIQYF
DNA: TGTGCCAGCAGCGCCGCAGCTAGCGGGTTGATTTTAGCCAAAAACATTCAGTACTTC
D: TRBD2
J: TRBJ2-4
V: TRBV7-2
size: -

CDR3: CASSLAVGDTLGLFF
DNA: TGTGCCAGCAGCCTAGCGGTCGGGGACACCCTAGGACTGTTCTTC
D: -
J: TRBJ2-1
V: TRBV7-2
size: -

CDR3: CASSPLRTPFNNEQFF
DNA: TGTGCCAGCAGCCCCCTGAGGACCCCGTTTAACAATGAGCAGTTCTTC
D: -
J: TRBJ2-1
V: TRBV7-9
size: -

CDR3: CASSSQEGRGGELFF
DNA: TGTGCCAGCAGCTCACAGGAGGGCCGCGGCGGGGAGCTGTTTTTT
D: -
J: TRBJ2-2
V: TRBV7-3
size: -

CDR3: CSARNYLTDTQYF
DNA: TGCAGTGCTAGGAACTACCTCACGGATACGCAGTATTTT
D: -
J: TRBJ2-3
V: TRBV20-1
size: once

CDR3: CASSIDAEGQGTYTF
DNA: TGTGCCAGTAGTATAGATGCGGAGGGACAGGGGACCTACACCTTC
D: TRBD1
J: TRBJ1-2
V: TRBV19
size: -

CDR3: CACSPWDRGLSYNEQFF
DNA: TGTGCCTGCAGTCCCTGGGACAGGGGGTTATCCTACAATGAGCAGTTCTTC
D: TRBD1
J: TRBJ2-1
V: TRBV25-1
size: -

CDR3: CASSLDGLDGSRYF
DNA: TGTGCCAGCAGCTTAGATGGGCTAGATGGGTCACGGTACTTC
D: -
J: TRBJ2-7
V: TRBV7-2
size: -

CDR3: CASRSSSGQSNEKLFF
DNA: TGCGCCAGTAGGTCGTCATCCGGACAGAGTAATGAAAAACTGTTTTTT
D: -
J: TRBJ1-4
V: TRBV5-1
size: -

CDR3: CGVETGAGELFF
DNA: TGCGGCGTTGAGACAGGGGCCGGGGAGCTGTTTTTT
D: TRBD1
J: TRBJ2-2
V: TRBV29-1
size: -